This T cell receptor beta chain came from a study of shared clonotypes between healthy human individuals. Findings and caveats of the study: When naive CD4 clonotypes were compared across a few donors, about 4.8% were shared.

Details on this clone: The antigen remains unidentified.

Cells designated naive CD8 were CD45RO-negative and were positively selected for CCR7, with terminally differentiated effector memory CD45RA+ cells excluded. The germline V gene has CDR1 SGHNT and CDR2 YENEEA. The CDR3 covers 13 residues. Trimming took 5 bases from V and 5 from J, leaving 12 bases between them. Repertoires were generated with immunoSEQ multiplex PCR, while TCRdb's copy carries only in-frame clones and drops some. The profile covers 1.5 million to 2.5 million clones, with around 96% appearing a single time and roughly 1% taken by the ten largest. This receptor was taken from a man aged 18 to 30 in good health. Sequenced material: naive CD8+ T cells sorted from blood. The chain carries TRBV11-3 and TRBJ2-5, with a tentative D call TRBD2 (6 bases). CDR3 DNA sequence: TGTGCCAGCAGCGTCTCGGGGGATGAGACCCAGTACTTC. Translated, it gives CASSVSGDETQYF.